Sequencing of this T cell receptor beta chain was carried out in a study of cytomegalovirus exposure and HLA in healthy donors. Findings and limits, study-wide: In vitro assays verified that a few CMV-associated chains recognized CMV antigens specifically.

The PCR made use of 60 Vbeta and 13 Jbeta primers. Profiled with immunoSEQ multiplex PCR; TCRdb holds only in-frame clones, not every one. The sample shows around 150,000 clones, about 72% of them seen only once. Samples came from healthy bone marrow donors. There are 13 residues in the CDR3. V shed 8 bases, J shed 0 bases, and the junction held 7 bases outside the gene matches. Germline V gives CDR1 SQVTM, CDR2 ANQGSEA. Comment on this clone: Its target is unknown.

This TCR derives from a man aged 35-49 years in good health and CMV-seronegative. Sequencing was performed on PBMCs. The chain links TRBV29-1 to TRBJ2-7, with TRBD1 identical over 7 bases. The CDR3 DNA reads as TGCAGCATTCGACAGGGATACTCCTACGAGCAGTACTTC. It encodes CSIRQGYSYEQYF.